Reported below is one T cell receptor (beta chain). This specimen comes from a study of cytomegalovirus exposure and HLA in healthy donors. Germline V lookup: CDR1 MNHNS, CDR2 SASEGT. Unmatched junction bases numbered 7, after V lost 10 bases and J lost 1 base. The CDR3 runs 14 residues. The PCR ran on 60 Vbeta and 13 Jbeta primers. In the original analysis: In a later analysis, some 80 million unique TCR beta chains included roughly 11 million shared by two or more donors. The protocol was immunoSEQ multiplex PCR, while the TCRdb copy is restricted to in-frame clones and leaves out a portion. V, J and clone size are those of that table, while D and trimming were read from the DNA. This sample has 200,000 or so clones, with approximately 80% found just once.

The specimen sequenced was PBMCs. This TCR was sampled from a girl aged 2-10 years in good health and CMV-seronegative. J is TRBJ2-1 and V is TRBV6-1; 7 nucleotides match TRBD2. The CDR3 bases are TGTGCCACTGCCGGGGGGACGTCCTACAATGAGCAGTTCTTC. This translates into CATAGGTSYNEQFF.